Shown below are 18 T cell receptor beta chains from a single sample sequenced in a study of blood T cell repertoires in COVID-19. TCRdb's table, derived via immunoSEQ multiplex PCR, lists solely in-frame clones and lacks some. The profile shows approximately 220,000 clones, about 87% of them singletons. Sequencing used peripheral blood. The receptors derive from a man in his sixties who had recovered from COVID-19.

J is TRBJ2-5 and V is TRBV7-2; 10 nucleotides agree with TRBD1. The germline gives CDR1 SGHTA, CDR2 FQGNSA. This CDR3 is built from 15 residues. V trimming: 5 bases; J trimming: 5 bases; junction bases outside the gene matches: 8. CDR3 residues: CASSRDRGLAETQYF. Written as DNA, the CDR3 is TGTGCCAGCAGCCGCGACAGGGGGCTGGCGGAGACCCAGTACTTC. The whole variable domain, filled in from reference TRBV7-2 and TRBJ2-5, reads GAGVSQSPSNKVTEKGKDVELRCDPISGHTALYWYRQSLGQGLEFLIYFQGNSAPDKSGLPSDRFSAERTGGSVSTLTIQRTQQEDSAVYLCASSRDRGLAETQYFGPGTRLLVL.

The chain joins TRBV5-1 to TRBJ2-5, with D hard to call. Germline CDR1 and CDR2: SGHRS and YFSETQ. V was pared by 0 bases and J by 3 bases, with 6 bases between. CDR3 length: 13 amino acids. The CDR3 protein is CASSLALEETQYF. CDR3 bases: TGCGCCAGCAGCTTGGCCCTAGAAGAGACCCAGTACTTC.

CDR3 in amino acids: CAWSVHRRDEQFF. DNA for the CDR3: TGTGCCTGGAGTGTACACCGGAGGGATGAGCAGTTCTTC. V and J are TRBV30 and TRBJ2-1, with D possibly matching TRBD2 (6 bases). The CDR3 consists of 13 residues. V shed 0 bases and J shed 8 bases, with 11 bases lying between them. Germline V CDR1 and CDR2: GTSNPN, SVGIG (reference sequence).

J is TRBJ1-4 and V is TRBV5-1; D may be TRBD1 (5 bases). CDR3 size: 15 residues. Germline V gene data show CDR1 as SGHRS and CDR2 as YFSETQ. Trimming stripped 0 bases from V and 6 bases from J, with 12 bases between. In nucleotides, the CDR3 is TGCGCCAGCAGCTTGGAGGCAGGGAGGCATGAAAAACTGTTTTTT. Translation: CASSLEAGRHEKLFF. The full variable domain, completed using reference TRBV5-1 and TRBJ1-4, is KAGVTQTPRYLIKTRGQQVTLSCSPISGHRSVSWYQQTPGQGLQFLFEYFSETQRNKGNFPGRFSGRQFSNSRSEMNVSTLELGDSALYLCASSLEAGRHEKLFFGSGTQLSVL.

This chain joins TRBV3-1 (or the pseudogene TRBV3-2) and TRBJ2-1; D gene ambiguous. V lost 0 bases, J lost 4 bases, and 7 bases lay in between. CDR1 is LGHDT, CDR2 YNNKEL, per germline (reference sequence). This CDR3 is built from 14 residues. The CDR3, as DNA: TGTGCCAGCAGCCAAGATCCGGTGTACAATGAGCAGTTCTTC. Amino acid sequence: CASSQDPVYNEQFF.

The rearrangement joins TRBV3-1 (or the pseudogene TRBV3-2) to TRBJ1-1; perhaps TRBD1 as D (6 bases). The CDR3 sequence is 14 residues long. V lost 3 bases and J lost 4, with 12 bases in between. Germline V gene data show CDR1 as LGHDT and CDR2 as YNNKEL (reference sequence). In DNA form, the CDR3 reads TGTGCCAGCAGCCAGAGGGGGGAGGGCACTGAAGCTTTCTTT. Translating it yields CASSQRGEGTEAFF.

This chain links TRBV5-8 with TRBJ1-6; D not resolved. V was pared by 4 bases and J by 13 bases, with 12 bases between. The V gene's germline CDR1 is SGHTS and CDR2 YDEGEE. The CDR3 extends over 12 amino acids. For the CDR3, the DNA is TGTGCCAGCAGCCTACCCCTAGCGCCCCTCCACTTT. Its protein is CASSLPLAPLHF. Based on the CDR3 plus reference TRBV5-8 and TRBJ1-6, the full variable domain is EAGVTQSPTHLIKTRGQQATLRCSPISGHTSVYWYQQALGLGLQFLLWYDEGEERNRGNFPPRFSGRQFPNYSSELNVNALELEDSALYLCASSLPLAPLHFGNGTRLTVT.

The chain carries TRBV28 and TRBJ2-7; 8 nucleotides match TRBD1. This CDR3 region has 15 residues. The ends lost 6 bases at V and 3 bases at J; junction bases unmatched: 10. CDR1 and CDR2 (germline): MDHEN, SYDVKM. The CDR3, as DNA: TGTGCCAGCAGATCCCAGGGGGCAGGTGACTACGAGCAGTACTTC. Its protein is CASRSQGAGDYEQYF.

This chain links TRBV6-5 with TRBJ2-5, with 7 bases fitting TRBD2. This CDR3 region has 13 residues. CDR1 is MNHEY and CDR2 is SVGAGI in the germline V gene. V lost 11 bases, J lost 3 bases, and 9 bases stayed unmatched. CDR3 sequence reads: CAAKTSGEETQYF. CDR3 coding DNA: TGTGCCGCGAAAACCAGCGGGGAAGAGACCCAGTACTTC.

This clone was seen just once. This sequence joins TRBV3-1 (or the pseudogene TRBV3-2) and TRBJ2-6; 11 positions agree with TRBD2. The germline V gene has CDR1 LGHDT and CDR2 YNNKEL (reference sequence). After removal of 4 bases from V and 3 bases from J, the junction contained 5 bases not matched to a gene. The CDR3 runs to 17 residues. The CDR3 sequence: CASSRLAGGHGANVLTF. The CDR3 DNA reads TGTGCCAGCAGCCGCTTAGCGGGGGGGCATGGGGCCAACGTCCTGACTTTC.

This clone appeared a few times. The J gene is TRBJ2-1, the V gene TRBV11-3, with 12 bases matching TRBD2. CDR1 is SGHNT, CDR2 YENEEA, per germline. The CDR3 covers 20 residues. Trimming cost V 2 bases and J 3 bases; bases outside gene matches: 14. The CDR3 reads CASSLRTLAGGPQSYNEQFF. CDR3 nucleotides: TGTGCCAGCAGCTTACGAACCCTAGCGGGGGGGCCCCAAAGCTACAATGAGCAGTTCTTC. The variable domain in full, completed from reference TRBV11-3 and TRBJ2-1, reads EAGVVQSPRYKIIEKKQPVAFWCNPISGHNTLYWYLQNLGQGPELLIRYENEEAVDDSQLPKDRFSAERLKGVDSTLKIQPAELGDSAVYLCASSLRTLAGGPQSYNEQFFGPGTRLTVL.

The chain combines TRBV3-1 (or the pseudogene TRBV3-2) with TRBJ1-2; 7 positions match TRBD1. With V trimmed by 2 bases and J by 6 bases, 0 bases remained unmatched. This CDR3 has 12 amino acids. CDR1 and CDR2 from the germline V gene are LGHDT and YNNKEL (reference sequence). CDR3 coding DNA: TGTGCCAGCAGCCAAACAGGGGATGGCTACACCTTC. Amino acid sequence: CASSQTGDGYTF.

J is TRBJ2-1 and V is TRBV4-2, with 9 positions matching TRBD2. V was pared by 0 bases and J by 7 bases, with 10 bases of the junction left unmatched. CDR1 and CDR2 (germline): LGHNA, YNFKEQ. The CDR3 contains 17 residues. The DNA for the CDR3 is TGTGCCAGCAGCCAAGATGGCCAAGCGGGAGGACGGAATGAGCAGTTCTTC. This sequence encodes CASSQDGQAGGRNEQFF.

The chain recombines TRBV4-2 with TRBJ2-7; D possibly corresponds to TRBD1 (5 bases). V lost 5 bases to trimming and J lost 5 bases, with 13 bases between them. The germline CDR1 and CDR2 sequences are LGHNA and YNFKEQ. The CDR3 extends over 13 amino acids. The CDR3 nucleotides read TGTGCCAGCAGCAAGGTCAGGGCGGACGAGCAGTACTTC. Amino acids: CASSKVRADEQYF.

The rearrangement links TRBV30 to TRBJ2-3, with 8 positions matching TRBD2. The CDR3 sequence is 15 residues long. In germline, CDR1 is GTSNPN, CDR2 SVGIG (reference sequence). Germline trimming cut 5 bases from V and 6 bases from J; bases unmatched to any gene: 13. The CDR3, as DNA: TGTGCCTGGGAGGGGTTCGGCGGGAGGACTGATACGCAGTATTTT. Translation: CAWEGFGGRTDTQYF.

This sequence joins TRBV6-5 and TRBJ1-1, with a possible D match to TRBD1 (5 bases). The V gene lost 2 bases and the J gene lost 4 bases, with 14 bases spanning the gap. Looked up from germline, CDR1 is MNHEY and CDR2 is SVGAGI. This CDR3 is built from 15 residues. The chain's CDR3 is CASSYGITQATEAFF. CDR3 in DNA: TGTGCCAGCAGTTACGGTATAACACAGGCCACTGAAGCTTTCTTT.

To note about this clone: The sample holds other DNA sequences that translate to the same CDR3. The rearrangement joins TRBV3-1 (or the pseudogene TRBV3-2) to TRBJ1-4; no reliable D call. Trimming stripped 4 bases from V and 6 bases from J, with 9 bases between. The CDR3 has 13 amino acids. Germline V gene lookup returns CDR1 LGHDT and CDR2 YNNKEL (reference sequence). CDR3 region: CASSRRTDEKLFF. The DNA for the CDR3 is TGTGCCAGCAGCCGGAGGACGGATGAAAAACTGTTTTTT.

The table lists this clone with a few counts. The chain carries TRBV18 and TRBJ2-7; D possibly corresponds to TRBD2 (6 bases). The V end lost 3 bases, the J end lost 3 bases, and 15 bases lay between the germline ends. The CDR3 covers 15 residues. Per germline, CDR1 KGHSH and CDR2 LQKENI. The CDR3: CASSPGGGSGYEQYF. The CDR3 DNA follows: TGTGCCAGCTCACCGGGGGGTGGTAGCGGCTACGAGCAGTACTTC. The full variable domain, rest sourced from reference TRBV18 and TRBJ2-7, is NAGVMQNPRHLVRRRGQEARLRCSPMKGHSHVYWYRQLPEEGLKFMVYLQKENIIDESGMPKERFSAEFPKEGPSILRIQQVVRGDSAAYFCASSPGGGSGYEQYFGPGTRLTVT.